This T cell receptor beta chain was sequenced for a study of shared T cell receptors in the human thymus. The CDR3 length is 14 residues. In germline, CDR1 is MNHEY, CDR2 SMNVEV (reference sequence). After removal of 7 bases from V and 4 bases from J, the junction contained 9 bases not matched to a gene. Assay used: immunoSEQ multiplex PCR; TCRdb lists only in-frame clones, some missing. In the table there are 650,000 to 950,000 clones, 70% to 90% of which are singletons. This same sample was also taken into another study, of human thymus T cells. As reported in that work: Thymic material originated from resections removed in the course of corrective heart surgery. Related studies found that unrelated individuals share highly overlapping thymic repertoires.

Material: thymocytes. The sequence came from a girl under three years old with a congenital heart defect. The chain employs TRBV27 and TRBJ1-1, with 7 bases identical to TRBD1. The CDR3 sequence: CASIRQGGGTEAFF. The CDR3 region has the DNA TGTGCCAGCATACGACAGGGTGGAGGCACTGAAGCTTTCTTT.